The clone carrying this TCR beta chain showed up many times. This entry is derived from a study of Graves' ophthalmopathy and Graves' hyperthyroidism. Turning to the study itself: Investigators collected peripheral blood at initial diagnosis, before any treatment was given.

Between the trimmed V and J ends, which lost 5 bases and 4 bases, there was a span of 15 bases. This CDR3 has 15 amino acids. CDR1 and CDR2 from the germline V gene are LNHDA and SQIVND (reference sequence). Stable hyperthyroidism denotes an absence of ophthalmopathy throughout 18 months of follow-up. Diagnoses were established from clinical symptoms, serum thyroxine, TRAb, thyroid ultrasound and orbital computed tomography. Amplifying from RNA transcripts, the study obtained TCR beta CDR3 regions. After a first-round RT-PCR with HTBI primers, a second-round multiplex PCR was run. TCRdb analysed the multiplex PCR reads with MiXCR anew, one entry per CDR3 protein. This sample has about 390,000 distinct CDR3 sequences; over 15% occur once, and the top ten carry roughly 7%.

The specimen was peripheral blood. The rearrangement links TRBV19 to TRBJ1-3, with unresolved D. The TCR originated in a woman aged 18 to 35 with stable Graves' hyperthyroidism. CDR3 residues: CASSLAGTMGNTIYF. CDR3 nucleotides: TGTGCCAGTAGTCTGGCAGGAACCATGGGAAACACCATATATTTT.